These 9 T cell receptor beta chains were sequenced from one sample in a study of blood T cell repertoires in COVID-19. Repertoires were generated with immunoSEQ multiplex PCR, while TCRdb's copy carries only in-frame clones and drops some. This sample yields roughly 350,000 clones, of which 90% to 95% are seen a single time; less than 3.5% belongs to the top ten. Sequenced material: peripheral blood. Source of these receptors: a woman under 30 who had recovered from COVID-19.

The J gene is TRBJ2-3, the V gene TRBV19; D is possibly TRBD2 (5 bases). Between the trimmed V and J ends, which lost 10 bases and 3 bases, there was a span of 20 bases. CDR3 length: 15 residues. Germline V CDR1 and CDR2: LNHDA, SQIVND (reference sequence). Here the CDR3 reads CATMARGLGTDTQYF. In DNA form, the CDR3 reads TGTGCCACCATGGCACGGGGTTTGGGTACAGATACGCAGTATTTT.

V gene TRBV4-1 combines with J gene TRBJ2-1; the D gene is possibly TRBD2 (5 bases). V lost 0 bases and J lost 5, with 14 bases in between. The CDR3 loop spans 16 amino acids. Germline loops: CDR1 MGHRA, CDR2 YSYEKL. The CDR3 DNA reads TGCGCCAGCAGCCAAGAATCGGGGATCCTCGACAATGAGCAGTTCTTC. Its protein product is CASSQESGILDNEQFF.

The gene calls are TRBV9 and TRBJ2-1; TRBD2 matches 15 bases. V lost 3 bases and J lost 3; bases outside the gene matches: 10. Germline CDR1 is SGDLS and CDR2 is YYNGEE. There are 19 residues in the CDR3. CDR3 DNA: TGTGCCAGCAGCGCAAGGACTAGCGGGAGGGCCGGTTACTACAATGAGCAGTTCTTC. It yields the protein CASSARTSGRAGYYNEQFF. Full variable domain (remainder filled in from reference TRBV9 and TRBJ2-1): DSGVTQTPKHLITATGQRVTLRCSPRSGDLSVYWYQQSLDQGLQFLIQYYNGEERAKGNILERFSAQQFPDLHSELNLSSLELGDSALYFCASSARTSGRAGYYNEQFFGPGTRLTVL.

V is TRBV18 and J is TRBJ1-2; D may be TRBD1 (6 bases). Per germline, CDR1 KGHSH and CDR2 LQKENI. V lost 4 bases to trimming and J lost 4 bases, with 10 bases between them. The length of the CDR3 is 13 residues. CDR3 bases: TGTGCCAGCTCACTAGGACAGCTCTATGGCTACACCTTC. It translates to CASSLGQLYGYTF.

The chain couples TRBV19 to TRBJ2-7, with 9 bases identical to TRBD2. Unmatched junction bases numbered 3, after V lost 3 bases and J lost 3 bases. The CDR3 extends over 14 amino acids. The germline gives CDR1 LNHDA, CDR2 SQIVND (reference sequence). The CDR3 region is CASSIGAGGYEQYV. The CDR3 DNA is TGTGCCAGTAGTATCGGAGCGGGAGGCTACGAGCAGTACGTC.

This clone was seen a handful of times. The V call is TRBV7-2, the J call TRBJ2-2, with D unresolved. Germline V gene sequence: CDR1 SGHTA, CDR2 FQGNSA. The CDR3 is made up of 13 amino acids. V lost 5 bases and J 2 bases, leaving 6 bases between the germline ends. CDR3 sequence: CASSPLNTGELFF. The CDR3 coding sequence is TGTGCCAGCAGCCCCCTAAACACCGGGGAGCTGTTTTTT.

About this clone itself: A read error may account for a junction end that differs from germline. This chain uses TRBV5-8 with TRBJ1-1, with 10 bases identical to TRBD1. Germline values: CDR1 SGHTS, CDR2 YDEGEE. CDR3 length: 14 residues. The CDR3 coding sequence is TGTGCCAGCAGCTGGGGACAGGGGAACCCTGAAGCTTTCTTT. Translating gives CASSWGQGNPEAFF.

A single count supports this clone. The rearrangement links TRBV10-1 to TRBJ2-2; TRBD2 agrees at 7 bases. Germline V gene sequence: CDR1 WNHNN, CDR2 SYGVQD (reference sequence). CDR3 length: 16 amino acids. After removal of 4 bases from V and 5 bases from J, the junction contained 10 bases not matched to a gene. The CDR3 loop is CASSGRRESWTGELFF. Here the CDR3 DNA reads TGCGCCAGCAGTGGCCGGCGGGAGTCATGGACCGGGGAGCTGTTTTTT.

The rearrangement links TRBV29-1 to TRBJ2-3, with TRBD2 matching 7 bases. This CDR3 is 16 amino acids long. CDR1 and CDR2 from the germline V gene are SQVTM and ANQGSEA. With V trimmed by 4 bases and J by 2 bases, 12 bases remained unmatched. CDR3: CSVASAKRGPTDTQYF. CDR3 coding DNA: TGCAGCGTTGCAAGTGCAAAGCGGGGACCCACAGATACGCAGTATTTT.